The rows below give T cell receptor beta chains drawn from one sample of a study of blood T cells in healthy people across ages. TCRdb reanalysed the 5' RACE reads using MiXCR and keeps one entry per CDR3 protein. Of about 760,000 distinct CDR3 sequences listed, roughly three fifths are singletons. Sequencing was done on a sample of blood. These receptors were collected from a man in his forties in good health. Both conserved end residues are part of each CDR3. Fields, in order: clone size, V gene, D gene, J gene, CDR3 DNA, CDR3 protein. A D gene is named only where the DNA matches it firmly. Expanded clones get a size class; other rows say once, few or many, or leave the size out.

clone_size: .
v_call: TRBV7-6
d_call: TRBD1
j_call: TRBJ2-5
cdr3_nt: TGTGCCAGCAGCTTAGAAGCGGGGCCGAGGACAGGGGGCAACCCCCAAGAGACCCAGTACTTC
cdr3_aa: CASSLEAGPRTGGNPQETQYF

clone_size: .
v_call: TRBV4-3
d_call: .
j_call: TRBJ1-6
cdr3_nt: TGCGCCAGCCGGGACACCAATAATTCACCCCTCCACTTT
cdr3_aa: CASRDTNNSPLHF

clone_size: .
v_call: TRBV19
d_call: .
j_call: TRBJ2-1
cdr3_nt: TGTGCCAGTCAAGCGGCCGCGGAGTACAATGAGCAGTTCTTC
cdr3_aa: CASQAAAEYNEQFF

clone_size: .
v_call: TRBV7-8
d_call: .
j_call: TRBJ2-3
cdr3_nt: TGTACCAGCAGCTTAGTCGGGCCTAGCACAGATACGCAGTATTTT
cdr3_aa: CTSSLVGPSTDTQYF

clone_size: .
v_call: TRBV3-1
d_call: TRBD1
j_call: TRBJ2-3
cdr3_nt: TGTGCCAGCAGCCCACGACAGGGAAGCACAGATACGCAGAATTTT
cdr3_aa: CASSPRQGSTDTQNF

clone_size: .
v_call: TRBV2
d_call: TRBD2
j_call: TRBJ2-1
cdr3_nt: TGTGCCAGCAGTGATTGGAGCGGGGCCTACAATGAGCAGTTCTTC
cdr3_aa: CASSDWSGAYNEQFF

clone_size: .
v_call: TRBV5-1
d_call: .
j_call: TRBJ2-1
cdr3_nt: TGCGCCAGCAGCTATGGTGGGGTCTCCTACAATGAGCAGTTCTTC
cdr3_aa: CASSYGGVSYNEQFF

clone_size: .
v_call: TRBV10-3
d_call: .
j_call: TRBJ1-2
cdr3_nt: TGTGCCATCGAGGAAGGACCCTATGGCTACACCTTC
cdr3_aa: CAIEEGPYGYTF

clone_size: .
v_call: TRBV4-1
d_call: .
j_call: TRBJ2-1
cdr3_nt: TGCGCCAGCAGCCAAGATTCTGCAGTTTCAGAGCAGTTCTTC
cdr3_aa: CASSQDSAVSEQFF

clone_size: few
v_call: TRBV14
d_call: .
j_call: TRBJ2-6
cdr3_nt: TGTGCCAGCAGCCAAGGAGGAGACCTCTATGCGGGGGCCAACGTCCTGACTTTC
cdr3_aa: CASSQGGDLYAGANVLTF

clone_size: .
v_call: TRBV20-1
d_call: TRBD2
j_call: TRBJ2-5
cdr3_nt: TGCAGTGCTAGTCAGCGGGGACTGGAGACCCAGTACTTC
cdr3_aa: CSASQRGLETQYF

clone_size: .
v_call: TRBV4-2
d_call: .
j_call: TRBJ1-2
cdr3_nt: TGTGCCAGCAGCCTAAGGGGTGCTACCACCTTC
cdr3_aa: CASSLRGATTF

clone_size: .
v_call: TRBV6-1
d_call: .
j_call: TRBJ1-1
cdr3_nt: TGTGCCAGCCGAAGAGGGGACCGCACTGAAGCTTTCTTT
cdr3_aa: CASRRGDRTEAFF

clone_size: .
v_call: TRBV9
d_call: TRBD2
j_call: TRBJ2-5
cdr3_nt: TGTGCCAGCAGCGAAGGGACTACCGCCGGGACCCAGTACTTC
cdr3_aa: CASSEGTTAGTQYF

clone_size: .
v_call: TRBV7-2
d_call: TRBD2
j_call: TRBJ2-1
cdr3_nt: TGTGCCAGCAGCCCTCCTCTAGCGGGGGGCAGGCGGCGGCAGTTCTTC
cdr3_aa: CASSPPLAGGRRRQFF

clone_size: few
v_call: TRBV4-2
d_call: TRBD1
j_call: TRBJ2-7
cdr3_nt: TGTGCCAGCAGCTCCCGACAGGGTGAATACTACGAGCAGTACTTC
cdr3_aa: CASSSRQGEYYEQYF

clone_size: few
v_call: TRBV20-1
d_call: TRBD2
j_call: TRBJ2-3
cdr3_nt: TGCAGTGCTAGCCACACTAGCGGGGGAACCGATACGCAGTATTTT
cdr3_aa: CSASHTSGGTDTQYF

clone_size: .
v_call: TRBV6-2/TRBV6-3
d_call: .
j_call: TRBJ1-4
cdr3_nt: TGTGCCAGCAGTGATAACAGAGGCGAAAAACTGTTTTTT
cdr3_aa: CASSDNRGEKLFF

clone_size: .
v_call: TRBV28
d_call: .
j_call: TRBJ2-1
cdr3_nt: TGTGCCAGCAGTTCCCTGGAGGGGGGAGGAGATGAGCAGTTCTTC
cdr3_aa: CASSSLEGGGDEQFF

clone_size: .
v_call: TRBV10-3
d_call: .
j_call: TRBJ2-7
cdr3_nt: TGTGCCACTAAACCAGACAGCGGCTACGAGCAGTACTTC
cdr3_aa: CATKPDSGYEQYF